The T cell receptor beta chain under discussion was sequenced for a study of T cell responses to AZD1222 COVID-19 vaccine. Study details: It was second doses at about 4 or about 12 weeks that were pooled.

Here immunoSEQ multiplex PCR was the method, and the copy in TCRdb shows in-frame clones only, minus some. The sample consists of about 83,000 clones, about 82% of them appearing once. With regard to this clone: Its antigen is unknown.

V trimming: 4 bases; J trimming: 4 bases; junction bases outside the gene matches: 10. Germline V lookup: CDR1 SGHTA, CDR2 FQGNSA. This CDR3 is 16 amino acids long. Overall study results and limits: Repertoire sampling was restricted to post-peak T cell response timepoints. Targeting of unmutated variant regions was reportedly seen in nearly half of spike-specific TCRs.

This sequence originates from an adult in good health. The specimen was peripheral blood, collected on day 0 of AZD1222 vaccination. The chain combines TRBV7-2 with TRBJ1-2, with TRBD1 matching 9 bases. CDR3 sequence reads: CASSWSVQGAGYGYTF. The DNA of the CDR3 is TGTGCCAGCAGCTGGTCAGTACAGGGGGCTGGCTATGGCTACACCTTC.